This passage covers 9 T cell receptor beta chains from one sample sequenced in a study of T cell repertoires in cytomegalovirus infection (dated by TCRdb to between 2018 and 2020). Sequencing took place on an Illumina HiSeq 1500. The public reads were reanalyzed by TCRdb: fastp trimming at Q25, MiXCR alignment, in-frame beta chains only. CDR3 protein duplicates are merged, each entry listing the most common genes and DNA. In all, the sample holds roughly 190,000 distinct CDR3 sequences, and roughly 9.8% of those were seen once. The ten largest clones take up about 4.2% of the sample. Sequencing was performed on PBMCs. These receptors all come from a human donor in good health (CMV status not recorded). Some clones in this sample may be carry-over from other donors' samples.

The chain combines TRBV6-2 or TRBV6-3 with TRBJ2-2, with no clear D. Germline values: CDR1 MNHEY, CDR2 SVGEGT. The CDR3 is 18 amino acids. V gave up 2 bases and J gave up 2 bases, with 18 bases separating them. The CDR3 DNA sequence: TGTGCCAGCAGTTACCCCTCCGAGATTCTGAAAAACACCGGGGAGCTGTTTTTT. This sequence encodes CASSYPSEILKNTGELFF.

This clonotype showed up many times. The genes are TRBV12-3 or TRBV12-4 and TRBJ1-1; D possibly corresponds to TRBD1 (6 bases). V was trimmed by 10 bases and J by 4 bases, leaving 16 bases between them. This CDR3 has 13 residues. CDR3 loop: CATLQGRVTEAFF. Written as DNA, the CDR3 is TGTGCCACCTTACAGGGACGGGTCACTGAAGCTTTCTTT.

For the CDR3, the DNA is TGTGCCAGCAGTCTAGCTGGGGGGGGGGTCCCCTACGAGCAGTACTTC. Residues: CASSLAGGGVPYEQYF. This sequence joins TRBV28 and TRBJ2-7; 7 bases line up with TRBD2. The trim removed 5 bases at V and 2 bases at J, leaving 12 bases unmatched. Germline V CDR1 and CDR2: MDHEN, SYDVKM. The length of the CDR3 is 16 residues.

V and J are TRBV20-1 and TRBJ2-1; TRBD2 agrees at 10 bases. CDR1 and CDR2 (germline): DFQATT, SNEGSKA (reference sequence). The CDR3 loop spans 15 amino acids. The ends lost 7 bases at V and 5 bases at J; junction bases unmatched: 11. As DNA, the CDR3 is TGCAGTGTTACCTTAGCGGGGGGAGTCAACAATGAGCAGTTCTTC. Translating gives CSVTLAGGVNNEQFF.

The chain carries TRBV20-1 and TRBJ2-3; a possible D gene is TRBD1 (6 bases). Trimming pared 5 bases from V and 2 bases from J, leaving 17 bases between. The CDR3 has 15 residues. Germline values: CDR1 DFQATT, CDR2 SNEGSKA (reference sequence). DNA of the CDR3: TGCAGTGCTGGGGTGATGACAGGAAACACAGATACGCAGTATTTT. Protein product: CSAGVMTGNTDTQYF.

This clonotype has only a few counts. Here the CDR3 DNA reads TGTGCCAGCACCTTTTCGGTGAACACTGAAGCTTTCTTT. Amino acid sequence: CASTFSVNTEAFF. The rearrangement joins TRBV5-5 to TRBJ1-1; D gene unclear. Trimming removed 6 bases from V and 0 bases from J, with 9 bases in between. Germline-derived CDR1 and CDR2 are SGHKS and YYEKEE (reference sequence). The CDR3 spans 13 residues. Variable domain in full (rest from reference TRBV5-5 and TRBJ1-1): DAGVTQSPTHLIKTRGQQVTLRCSPISGHKSVSWYQQVLGQGPQFIFQYYEKEERGRGNFPDRFSARQFPNYSSELNVNALLLGDSALYLCASTFSVNTEAFFGQGTRLTVV.

The chain combines TRBV20-1 with TRBJ1-5, with D hard to call. The CDR3 length is 14 residues. V was trimmed by 2 bases and J by 0 bases, leaving 8 bases between them. Germline CDR1 is DFQATT and CDR2 is SNEGSKA (reference sequence). CDR3 residues: CSARTDGSNQPQHF. In DNA form, the CDR3 reads TGCAGTGCTAGAACGGACGGTAGCAATCAGCCCCAGCATTTT.

This chain joins TRBV7-9 and TRBJ1-1; D is perhaps TRBD1 (5 bases). CDR3 size: 14 residues. V lost 6 bases and J lost 5, with 16 bases in between. Germline V gene lookup returns CDR1 SEHNR and CDR2 FQNEAQ (reference sequence). The DNA for the CDR3 is TGTGCCAGCAGTAAGGGCAGGGAATTAACTGAAGCTTTCTTT. Translated, it gives CASSKGRELTEAFF.

This clonotype was recorded many times. The rearrangement uses TRBV25-1 and TRBJ2-5; D might be TRBD1 (6 bases). V was pared by 3 bases and J by 2 bases, with 10 bases between. This CDR3 spans 14 amino acids. Germline values: CDR1 MGHDK, CDR2 SYGVNS. CDR3 nucleotides: TGTGCCAGCAGTGACAGGGGATGGCAAGAGACCCAGTACTTC. This gives the protein CASSDRGWQETQYF.